This entry is about one T cell receptor beta chain. Its antigen is not identified. A CD45RA+ naive subset and a CD45RA-negative memory subset were split from CD4+ cells. This sample is part of a study of shared clonotypes between healthy human individuals. Study-level points and caveats: With a handful of donors compared, around 5% of naive CD4 clonotypes were shared.

TCRdb keeps only in-frame clones here, not all; method: immunoSEQ multiplex PCR. The sample shows about 2.4 million clones, 93% of them seen only once. The sequence came from a man between 18 and 35 years old in good health. Some clones in this sample may be carry-over from other donors' samples. The material sequenced was naive CD4+ T cells from PBMCs. The subset here: CD45RA+ positively selected.

The CDR3 nucleotides read TGTGCCAGCAGTTTAGCTGGGGGCCTCGGTACAGATACGCAGTATTTT. Its translation is CASSLAGGLGTDTQYF. The V call is TRBV28, the J call TRBJ2-3; tentatively, D is TRBD1 (6 bases). CDR1 and CDR2 (germline): MDHEN, SYDVKM. The CDR3 is 16 amino acids. The V end was cut by 2 bases, the J end by 3 bases, with 15 bases between. The variable domain in full, completed from reference TRBV28 and TRBJ2-3, reads DVKVTQSSRYLVKRTGEKVFLECVQDMDHENMFWYRQDPGLGLRLIYFSYDVKMKEKGDIPEGYSVSREKKERFSLILESASTNQTSMYLCASSLAGGLGTDTQYFGPGTRLTVL.